The next 13 T cell receptor beta chains were all read from a single sample in a study of HIV-infected patients and healthy controls (TCRdb year 2014). Preparation of the library involved 5' RACE. Reads for this sample came from an Illumina MiSeq. Reverse transcription of 400 to 600 ng RNA was performed with SuperScript III using primers directed against the alpha and beta constant regions. Alpha and beta chain libraries were generated separately via chain-specific third strand synthesis with multiplexing indices. The raw public data were reprocessed by TCRdb itself: fastp quality trimming at Q25, MiXCR clonotype calling, in-frame beta chains only. Duplicate CDR3 protein sequences are folded into a single record with the most common DNA and genes. For this sample the table gives 15,000 to 20,000 distinct CDR3 sequences, of which approximately 5% were detected only once. 1.9% of the sample is in the top ten clones.

Since whole blood was used without any cell fractionation, the repertoire reflected all peripheral T cells in unsorted form. Sequenced material: blood. All receptors derive from an adult in good health.

The table lists this clonotype with many counts. The gene calls are TRBV19 and TRBJ2-1, with 7 bases aligning to TRBD2. This CDR3 is built from 14 residues. Germline CDR1 LNHDA, CDR2 SQIVND (reference sequence). With 7 bases clipped from V and 6 bases from J, the junction kept 9 bases outside the gene matches. The CDR3 region has the DNA TGTGCCAGTACTAAACTAGCGAGGGGCAATGAGCAGTTCTTC. Translation gives CASTKLARGNEQFF. Together with reference TRBV19 and TRBJ2-1, the CDR3 gives the full variable domain: DGGITQSPKYLFRKEGQNVTLSCEQNLNHDAMYWYRQDPGQGLRLIYYSQIVNDFQKGDIAEGYSVSREKKESFPLTVTSAQKNPTAFYLCASTKLARGNEQFFGPGTRLTVL.

This clonotype was picked up many times. The rearrangement uses TRBV28 and TRBJ1-5; no clear D gene. Trimming took off 3 bases at V and 7 bases at J, with 13 bases between the two ends. CDR1 MDHEN and CDR2 SYDVKM come from the germline V gene. The CDR3 runs to 14 residues. CDR3 region: CASSFGVTGQPQHF. The DNA of the CDR3 is TGTGCCAGCAGTTTCGGGGTTACGGGACAGCCCCAGCATTTT.

This clonotype was found many times. The gene calls are TRBV28 and TRBJ2-7, with D hard to call. V lost 8 bases, J lost 0 bases, and 11 bases lay in between. CDR3 size: 13 residues. Germline V gene data show CDR1 as MDHEN and CDR2 as SYDVKM. The DNA of the CDR3 is TGTGCCAGCGAGGACCGGGCCTCCTACGAGCAGTACTTC. Its translation: CASEDRASYEQYF. Using reference TRBV28 and TRBJ2-7 for the parts outside the CDR3, the full variable domain is DVKVTQSSRYLVKRTGEKVFLECVQDMDHENMFWYRQDPGLGLRLIYFSYDVKMKEKGDIPEGYSVSREKKERFSLILESASTNQTSMYLCASEDRASYEQYFGPGTRLTVT.

This clonotype was detected many times. J is TRBJ1-3 and V is TRBV20-1; D unclear. The germline gives CDR1 DFQATT, CDR2 SNEGSKA (reference sequence). V was clipped by 0 bases and J by 3 bases, with 6 bases between them. This CDR3 has 13 residues. CDR3 region: CSARDRNGNTIYF. CDR3 DNA sequence: TGCAGTGCTAGAGACCGGAATGGAAACACCATATATTTT.

This clonotype was seen repeatedly, ten times or more. The rearrangement joins TRBV6-1 to TRBJ1-2; no definite D call. Germline loops: CDR1 MNHNS, CDR2 SASEGT. Trimming stripped 2 bases from V and 8 bases from J, with 15 bases between. The CDR3 totals 14 residues. The DNA of the CDR3 is TGTGCCAGCAGTGAATGGAGGCGGGTGGCCGGCTACACCTTC. This translates into CASSEWRRVAGYTF.

This clonotype came up many times. The V gene is TRBV29-1, the J gene TRBJ2-3; 11 nucleotides line up with TRBD2. The junction had 11 bases not matched to a gene; V was cut back by 5 bases and J by 4 bases. Germline CDR1 and CDR2: SQVTM and ANQGSEA. This CDR3 is 16 amino acids long. The CDR3 nucleotides read TGCAGCGTTAATCTAGCGGGGGGCCGGGTGCCAGATACGCAGTATTTT. Residues: CSVNLAGGRVPDTQYF.

In its sample, this clonotype was seen many times. The genes are TRBV2 and TRBJ1-3; TRBD1 aligns across 7 bases. The V gene end was trimmed by 7 bases and the J gene end by 0 bases; junction bases not matched to a gene: 6. The CDR3 covers 15 residues. Germline CDR1 reads SNHLY; CDR2 reads FYNNEI. This chain's CDR3 is CASKGQESSGNTIYF. In nucleotides, the CDR3 is TGTGCCAGCAAAGGACAGGAAAGCTCTGGAAACACCATATATTTT.

This clonotype was counted ten times or more. The chain employs TRBV14 and TRBJ1-1; the D is unclear. The CDR3 consists of 16 residues. Trimming shortened V by 1 base and J by 2 bases, and 14 bases separated the two germline ends. Germline V lookup: CDR1 SGHDN, CDR2 FVKESK. The CDR3 protein is CASSQVVTLRNTEAFF. The CDR3, as DNA: TGTGCCAGCAGCCAAGTCGTAACCCTAAGAAACACTGAAGCTTTCTTT.

This clonotype has only a few counts. This sequence joins TRBV15 and TRBJ2-3; TRBD1 is a possible D gene (5 bases). Trimming shortened V by 5 bases and J by 11 bases, and 14 bases separated the two germline ends. The CDR3 is made up of 12 amino acids. CDR1 and CDR2 from the germline V gene are LNHNV and YYDKDF (reference sequence). The CDR3 protein is CATSLSRARQYF. The CDR3 bases are TGTGCCACCAGCCTCAGCAGGGCCCGGCAGTATTTT. Supplemented by reference TRBV15 and TRBJ2-3, the full variable domain reads DAMVIQNPRYQVTQFGKPVTLSCSQTLNHNVMYWYQQKSSQAPKLLFHYYDKDFNNEADTPDNFQSRRPNTSFCFLDIRSPGLGDTAMYLCATSLSRARQYFGPGTRLTVL.

This clonotype was recorded many times. The V call is TRBV18, the J call TRBJ2-7; possibly TRBD1 for D (6 bases). Trimming removed 2 bases at V and 2 bases at J, with 10 bases between. The germline CDR1 and CDR2 sequences are KGHSH and LQKENI. This CDR3 comprises 14 residues. Here the CDR3 reads CASSPGQLTYEQYF. For the CDR3, the DNA is TGTGCCAGCTCACCAGGACAGCTCACCTACGAGCAGTACTTC. Based on the CDR3 plus reference TRBV18 and TRBJ2-7, the full variable domain is NAGVMQNPRHLVRRRGQEARLRCSPMKGHSHVYWYRQLPEEGLKFMVYLQKENIIDESGMPKERFSAEFPKEGPSILRIQQVVRGDSAAYFCASSPGQLTYEQYFGPGTRLTVT.

This clonotype was picked up many times. The CDR3, as DNA: TGCAGTGCAAGACACACAGATACGCAGTATTTT. Translated: CSARHTDTQYF. This chain joins TRBV20-1 and TRBJ2-3; D uncertain. The CDR3 is made up of 11 amino acids. CDR1 and CDR2 (germline): DFQATT, SNEGSKA (reference sequence). Between the trimmed V and J ends, which lost 6 bases and 2 bases, there was a span of 6 bases.

This clonotype was observed at least ten times. V is TRBV30 and J is TRBJ2-1; weak D call: TRBD2 (5 bases). Trimming cost V 0 bases and J 12 bases, with 12 bases left between them. Germline CDR1 and CDR2: GTSNPN and SVGIG (reference sequence). The CDR3 runs 12 residues. CDR3 region: CAWSVSQGGQFF. The CDR3 DNA reads as TGTGCCTGGAGTGTTTCTCAAGGAGGGCAGTTCTTC.

This clonotype is medium-sized (0.01 to 0.1%) within its sample. The chain uses TRBV7-3 and TRBJ1-3; D may be TRBD1 (6 bases). Germline-derived CDR1 and CDR2 are SGHTA and FQGTGA. The length of the CDR3 is 14 residues. Deletions cut 5 bases from V and 1 base from J, with 9 bases between. CDR3 DNA: TGTGCCAGCAGCGCCGGGACATCTGGAAACACCATATATTTT. Protein product: CASSAGTSGNTIYF.